Shown below are 32 T cell receptor beta chains from a single sample sequenced in a study of T cells in Graves' hyperthyroidism and ophthalmopathy. Template material for amplifying TCR beta CDR3 regions consisted of RNA transcripts. TCR CDR3 underwent first-round RT-PCR with the HTBI primer set. From the multiplex PCR reads, TCRdb called clonotypes with MiXCR, one entry per CDR3 protein. The sample includes 700,000 or so distinct CDR3 sequences, around 15% of them seen just once. Sequenced: blood. All receptors come from a man aged 18 to 30 with Graves' hyperthyroidism.

The rearrangement uses TRBV30 and TRBJ2-7; D perhaps matches TRBD2 (6 bases). The V end was cut by 4 bases, the J end by 1 base, with 8 bases between. Germline CDR1 reads GTSNPN; CDR2 reads SVGIG (reference sequence). CDR3 size: 12 residues. For the CDR3, the DNA is TGTGCCTGGATGGAGGGGTCCTACGAGCAGTACTTC. This translates into CAWMEGSYEQYF.

This clonotype was seen many times. The chain couples TRBV28 to TRBJ2-4, with D possibly being TRBD1 (6 bases). Germline V gives CDR1 MDHEN, CDR2 SYDVKM. With 6 bases removed from V and 4 bases from J, the gap between germline ends came to 16 bases. The CDR3 extends over 15 amino acids. CDR3 sequence: CASRVTRDTKNIQYF. DNA for the CDR3: TGTGCCAGCAGGGTCACCCGGGACACGAAAAACATTCAGTACTTC.

The J gene is TRBJ1-4, the V gene TRBV9, with 7 bases lining up with TRBD1. J lost 4 bases, V lost 0 bases, and 3 bases had no gene match. CDR1 SGDLS and CDR2 YYNGEE come from the germline V gene. This CDR3 is 15 amino acids long. The CDR3, as DNA: TGTGCCAGCAGCGTAGGGGCAGGGGGTAATGAAAAACTGTTTTTT. It yields the protein CASSVGAGGNEKLFF. The full variable domain, in which reference TRBV9 and TRBJ1-4 provide the parts outside the CDR3, is DSGVTQTPKHLITATGQRVTLRCSPRSGDLSVYWYQQSLDQGLQFLIQYYNGEERAKGNILERFSAQQFPDLHSELNLSSLELGDSALYFCASSVGAGGNEKLFFGSGTQLSVL.

The chain carries TRBV4-1 and TRBJ2-3; D gene ambiguous. From germline, CDR1 is MGHRA and CDR2 YSYEKL. The CDR3 covers 13 residues. The ends were cut back, 3 bases at V and 3 bases at J, with 7 bases in the middle. The CDR3 nucleotides are TGCGCCAGCAGCCACCCTCGGACAGATACGCAGTATTTT. Translated: CASSHPRTDTQYF.

This clonotype was detected many times. The chain combines TRBV7-7 with TRBJ2-3; tentatively, D is TRBD2 (6 bases). The V and J ends lost 6 bases and 5 bases respectively, with 12 bases between them. The CDR3 totals 13 residues. CDR1 and CDR2 from the germline V gene are SSHAT and FNYEAQ (reference sequence). Here the CDR3 DNA reads TGTGCCAGCAGTCTCAAAGCGGGAGATACGCAGTATTTT. Translating gives CASSLKAGDTQYF.

This clonotype was counted ten times or more. The chain joins TRBV9 to TRBJ2-7; possible D gene TRBD1, 5 bases. Germline V gene sequence: CDR1 SGDLS, CDR2 YYNGEE. This CDR3 is 16 amino acids long. V was shortened by 0 bases and J by 3 bases, with 16 bases between the two germline ends. The CDR3 sequence: CASSVGSRVMDYEQYF. CDR3 coding DNA: TGTGCCAGCAGCGTAGGTAGCAGGGTGATGGACTACGAGCAGTACTTC.

The chain couples TRBV20-1 to TRBJ2-6; maybe TRBD2 (6 bases). CDR3 length: 15 amino acids. Looked up from germline, CDR1 is DFQATT and CDR2 is SNEGSKA (reference sequence). V lost 2 bases and J 3 bases, leaving 11 bases between the germline ends. CDR3 in DNA: TGCAGTGCTAGACTTCCGGAGGGTGGGGCCAACGTCCTGACTTTC. Its translation is CSARLPEGGANVLTF.

In its sample, this clonotype was seen a few times. The chain uses TRBV27 and TRBJ1-4; D is undetermined. Trimming cost V 2 bases and J 7 bases, with 11 bases left between them. CDR1 is MNHEY and CDR2 is SMNVEV in the germline V gene (reference sequence). The CDR3 length is 14 residues. The CDR3 loop is CASSLLGGGEKLFF. CDR3 nucleotide sequence: TGTGCCAGCAGTTTACTTGGCGGCGGTGAAAAACTGTTTTTT. The whole variable domain, remainder taken from reference TRBV27 and TRBJ1-4, is EAQVTQNPRYLITVTGKKLTVTCSQNMNHEYMSWYRQDPGLGLRQIYYSMNVEVTDKGDVPEGYKVSRKEKRNFPLILESPSPNQTSLYFCASSLLGGGEKLFFGSGTQLSVL.

On this clonotype itself: An end of the junction does not agree with germline; a read error may underlie this. The chain carries TRBV7-3 and TRBJ1-1; no clear D gene. The germline V gene encodes CDR1 SGHTA and CDR2 FQGTGA. This CDR3 region has 13 residues. The CDR3 DNA is TGTGCCAGCAGCCGAGTGATGAACACTGAAGCTTCCTTT. Protein product: CASSRVMNTEASF.

Many counts were recorded for this clonotype. This chain links TRBV7-9 with TRBJ1-4; no clear D gene. Germline values: CDR1 SEHNR, CDR2 FQNEAQ (reference sequence). Trimming removed 4 bases at V and 2 bases at J, with 14 bases between. This CDR3 region has 16 residues. Here the CDR3 DNA reads TGTGCCAGCAGCTCGAAACCGACGACGACTAATGAAAAACTGTTTTTT. Encoded protein: CASSSKPTTTNEKLFF.

This clonotype occurred a few times. V gene TRBV4-2 combines with J gene TRBJ1-6; D uncertain. Germline CDR1 reads LGHNA; CDR2 reads YNFKEQ. Trimming took off 0 bases at V and 10 bases at J, with 7 bases between the two ends. This CDR3 region has 13 residues. Written as DNA, the CDR3 is TGTGCCAGCAGCCAAGACCGGAGGTCACCCCTCCACTTT. Translating gives CASSQDRRSPLHF.

The V and J genes are TRBV28 and TRBJ2-7, with a possible D match to TRBD2 (6 bases). The CDR3 is 14 amino acids. Trimming pared 3 bases from V and 2 bases from J, leaving 11 bases between. Per the germline V gene, CDR1 is MDHEN and CDR2 is SYDVKM. DNA for the CDR3: TGTGCCAGCAGTTTGCGGGAATGGACCTACGAGCAGTACTTC. Its translation is CASSLREWTYEQYF.

This clonotype was found once. This chain uses TRBV2 with TRBJ2-7; D is uncertain. The CDR3 covers 13 residues. With 7 bases removed from V and 3 bases from J, the gap between germline ends came to 13 bases. Germline CDR1 reads SNHLY; CDR2 reads FYNNEI. CDR3 nucleotide sequence: TGTGCCAGCACGAGGACGGTCGGCTACGAGCAGTACTTC. Translated: CASTRTVGYEQYF.

V usage is TRBV7-2 and J usage is TRBJ2-1; the D gene could be TRBD1 or TRBD2 (5 bases each). V gave up 5 bases and J gave up 2 bases, with 10 bases separating them. Germline V gene data show CDR1 as SGHTA and CDR2 as FQGNSA. The CDR3 consists of 14 residues. This CDR3 is CASSLRGPYNEQFF. In DNA form, the CDR3 reads TGTGCCAGCAGCCTCCGGGGCCCCTACAATGAGCAGTTCTTC.

This clonotype was seen at least ten times. The chain employs TRBV11-3 and TRBJ2-5; possibly TRBD1 for D (6 bases). CDR1 is SGHNT and CDR2 is YENEEA in the germline V gene. The CDR3 is 15 amino acids. Trimming removed 5 bases at V and 5 bases at J, with 18 bases between. CDR3 bases: TGTGCCAGCAGCGACAAACAGGGAACCCAGGAGACCCAGTACTTC. The encoded protein is CASSDKQGTQETQYF.

The CDR3 spells CASRTGVPYTGELFF. The CDR3 region has the DNA TGTGCCAGCAGGACCGGGGTCCCATACACCGGGGAGCTGTTTTTT. V usage is TRBV6-1 and J usage is TRBJ2-2; TRBD2 might be the D (5 bases). V was trimmed by 6 bases and J by 3 bases, leaving 14 bases between them. CDR1 and CDR2 from the germline V gene are MNHNS and SASEGT. The CDR3 runs to 15 residues.

This clonotype has at least ten counts. V gene TRBV12-3 or TRBV12-4 combines with J gene TRBJ2-1; D is unclear. The CDR3 length is 14 residues. V gave up 6 bases and J gave up 0 bases, with 9 bases separating them. CDR3 in amino acids: CASSPESSYNEQFF. For the CDR3, the DNA is TGTGCCAGCAGCCCAGAAAGCTCCTACAATGAGCAGTTCTTC.

The chain couples TRBV4-2 to TRBJ1-2; TRBD1 matches at 9 bases. The J segment lost 8 bases and the V segment lost 0 bases, leaving 7 bases of the junction unmatched. Germline V gene lookup returns CDR1 LGHNA and CDR2 YNFKEQ. The CDR3 length is 15 residues. CDR3 sequence: CASSQEVGQGGGYTF. As DNA, the CDR3 is TGTGCCAGCAGCCAAGAAGTGGGACAGGGCGGGGGCTACACCTTC.

This clonotype was seen ten or more times. The rearrangement links TRBV28 to TRBJ1-5; 7 bases fit TRBD1. This CDR3 is built from 14 residues. Germline CDR1 reads MDHEN; CDR2 reads SYDVKM. J gave up 2 bases and V 5 bases, and 3 bases lay outside the gene matches. The CDR3: CASSRRGGNQPQHF. The CDR3 DNA is TGTGCCAGCAGTCGCAGGGGGGGCAATCAGCCCCAGCATTTT. The variable domain in full, completed from reference TRBV28 and TRBJ1-5, reads DVKVTQSSRYLVKRTGEKVFLECVQDMDHENMFWYRQDPGLGLRLIYFSYDVKMKEKGDIPEGYSVSREKKERFSLILESASTNQTSMYLCASSRRGGNQPQHFGDGTRLSIL.

The rearrangement joins TRBV7-3 to TRBJ2-7; 7 bases line up with TRBD2. CDR3 length equals 14 residues. The V and J ends lost 5 bases and 7 bases, in that order; junction bases with no gene match: 11. CDR1 SGHTA and CDR2 FQGTGA come from the germline V gene. The CDR3 sequence: CASSPWAGAEEQYF. Written as DNA, the CDR3 is TGTGCCAGCAGCCCCTGGGCGGGAGCCGAGGAGCAGTACTTC. Supplemented by reference TRBV7-3 and TRBJ2-7, the full variable domain reads GAGVSQTPSNKVTEKGKYVELRCDPISGHTALYWYRQSLGQGPEFLIYFQGTGAADDSGLPNDRFFAVRPEGSVSTLKIQRTERGDSAVYLCASSPWAGAEEQYFGPGTRLTVT.

The gene calls are TRBV12-3 or TRBV12-4 and TRBJ1-1; perhaps TRBD1 as D (5 bases). V was pared by 4 bases and J by 0 bases, with 12 bases between. The CDR3 spans 15 residues. CDR3 coding DNA: TGTGCCAGCAGTTCGACGGGGGGAGTGAACACTGAAGCTTTCTTT. Amino acids: CASSSTGGVNTEAFF.

This clonotype has at least ten counts. V and J are TRBV7-8 and TRBJ2-7, with D maybe TRBD2 (6 bases). The germline V gene encodes CDR1 SGHVS and CDR2 FQNEAQ. The CDR3 consists of 13 residues. V dropped 3 bases and J dropped 4 bases, with 10 bases sitting between them. In DNA, the CDR3 is TGTGCCAGCAGCTTGCGGGGTGCATACGAGCAGTACTTC. It specifies CASSLRGAYEQYF.

The sample holds many counts of this clonotype. The J gene is TRBJ1-5, the V gene TRBV10-3, with D tentatively TRBD1 (5 bases). Trimming removed 6 bases from V and 6 bases from J, with 18 bases in between. The V gene's germline CDR1 is ENHRY and CDR2 SYGVKD. This CDR3 has 15 residues. CDR3 nucleotide sequence: TGTGCCATCAGCTCATTGGGGGAACTAGGTCAGCCCCAGCATTTT. Protein sequence: CAISSLGELGQPQHF.

The J gene is TRBJ2-7, the V gene TRBV28; perhaps TRBD2 as D (6 bases). Looked up from germline, CDR1 is MDHEN and CDR2 is SYDVKM. The CDR3 has 14 residues. V was clipped by 5 bases and J by 3 bases, with 14 bases between them. CDR3 coding DNA: TGTGCCAGCAGTACAAGGAGGGATTACTACGAGCAGTACTTC. This sequence encodes CASSTRRDYYEQYF.

Many counts were recorded for this clonotype. CDR3 protein: CASSIISPLHF. DNA for the CDR3: TGTGCCAGCAGTATAATTTCACCCCTCCACTTT. V is TRBV2 and J is TRBJ1-6; D is uncertain. Germline CDR1 and CDR2: SNHLY and FYNNEI. The CDR3 sequence is 11 residues long. V was shortened by 5 bases and J by 9 bases, with 5 bases between the two germline ends.

This rearrangement joins TRBV28 to TRBJ2-7; D possibly matches TRBD1 or TRBD2 (5 bases each). This CDR3 is built from 16 residues. The V end lost 5 bases, the J end lost 7 bases, and 24 bases lay between the germline ends. Germline V CDR1 and CDR2: MDHEN, SYDVKM. The chain's CDR3 is CASSPPPGRSAGEQYF. The CDR3, as DNA: TGTGCCAGCAGTCCCCCCCCGGGACGATCGGCAGGGGAGCAGTACTTC.

This clonotype was detected ten times or more. The chain uses TRBV18 and TRBJ2-5, with D unresolved. The CDR3 length is 13 residues. Germline assignment: CDR1 KGHSH and CDR2 LQKENI. V was cut by 3 bases and J by 4 bases, with 9 bases left in between. In DNA, the CDR3 is TGTGCCAGCTCACCCGGACCCCTAGAGACCCAGTACTTC. It specifies CASSPGPLETQYF.

This clonotype was observed at least ten times. This chain joins TRBV28 and TRBJ1-1, with a weak D call TRBD1 (5 bases). Germline CDR1 MDHEN, CDR2 SYDVKM. Trimming removed 3 bases at V and 1 base at J, with 9 bases between. The CDR3 has 14 residues. The DNA for the CDR3 is TGTGCCAGCAGTTTCAGCCAGGGGAACACTGAAGCTTTCTTT. Residues: CASSFSQGNTEAFF.

This clonotype was seen only a few times. The genes are TRBV20-1 and TRBJ2-5; D unresolved. Germline CDR1 DFQATT, CDR2 SNEGSKA (reference sequence). This CDR3 has 14 residues. V lost 4 bases and J 1 base, leaving 13 bases between the germline ends. The CDR3 here is CSAKPLGIQETQYF. The CDR3 DNA sequence: TGCAGTGCTAAACCCCTAGGTATCCAAGAGACCCAGTACTTC.

This clonotype was observed at least ten times. CDR3 sequence reads: CASSFGEYYEQYF. CDR3 DNA: TGTGCCAGCAGCTTTGGGGAGTACTACGAGCAGTACTTC. V gene TRBV7-9 combines with J gene TRBJ2-7; possible D gene TRBD2, 5 bases. The V gene lost 3 bases and the J gene lost 3 bases, with 9 bases spanning the gap. The CDR3 has 13 residues. The V gene's germline CDR1 is SEHNR and CDR2 FQNEAQ (reference sequence).

V gene TRBV28 combines with J gene TRBJ2-2; the D gene could be TRBD1 or TRBD2 (5 bases each). V was trimmed by 6 bases and J by 5 bases, leaving 16 bases between them. The germline gives CDR1 MDHEN, CDR2 SYDVKM. This CDR3 has 15 residues. The CDR3 DNA reads TGTGCCAGCAGGAAAACCCCCTGGGGGACCGGGGAGCTGTTTTTT. This sequence encodes CASRKTPWGTGELFF.

With regard to this clonotype: The junction does not match germline at one end; this may be a read error. The chain carries TRBV11-2 and TRBJ1-1; no clear D. The CDR3 is 16 amino acids. CDR1 is SGHAT and CDR2 is FQNNGV in the germline V gene. CDR3 nucleotide sequence: TGCGCCAGCAGCCAAGAAAGGAATCTCCTCAACACTGAAGCTTTCTTT. This sequence encodes CASSQERNLLNTEAFF.